Shown below are 9 T cell receptor beta chains from a single sample sequenced in a study of CXCR3-negative and CXCR3-positive naive CD8 T cells. The TRB cDNA libraries were prepared by 5' RACE with UMI labels. Each CDR3 protein gets one entry in TCRdb, which reprocessed the 5' RACE reads and gives no DNA. In all, the sample yields fewer than 95,000 distinct CDR3 sequences. The sample was naive CXCR3- CD8+ T cells from blood. As to subset: CD45RO-CCR7+CD27+CD95- naive CD8+ T cells lacking CXCR3 (TNR3-). These receptors were collected from a human donor in good health. Some clones in this sample may be carry-over from other donors' samples.

The gene calls are TRBV4-1 and TRBJ2-1. The CDR3 loop spans 15 amino acids. Per germline, CDR1 MGHRA and CDR2 YSYEKL. CDR3 loop: CASSQDQRNYNEQFF.

The chain has TRBV28 and TRBJ2-7; the TRBD1 assignment by TCRdb is unverifiable without DNA. The CDR3 contains 15 residues. CDR1 MDHEN and CDR2 SYDVKM come from the germline V gene. The CDR3 region is CASSLGEAFTYEQYF.

The gene calls are TRBV28 and TRBJ2-3; the D gene TCRdb calls, TRBD2, cannot be checked with no DNA. This CDR3 has 15 amino acids. CDR1 is MDHEN and CDR2 is SYDVKM in the germline V gene. The CDR3 loop is CASSLVAGVTDTQYF.

J is TRBJ2-5 and V is TRBV28; the TRBD2 assignment by TCRdb is unverifiable without DNA. The germline V gene encodes CDR1 MDHEN and CDR2 SYDVKM. This CDR3 comprises 16 residues. CDR3 region: CASKFYGGGFQETQYF.

The V and J genes are TRBV14 and TRBJ2-7. The CDR3 sequence is 13 residues long. Germline V gene data show CDR1 as SGHDN and CDR2 as FVKESK. CDR3 in amino acids: CASSQDSPYEQYF.

The chain has TRBV5-1 and TRBJ2-1; TCRdb picks TRBD1, but there is no DNA to check that call. This CDR3 comprises 19 residues. Per germline, CDR1 SGHRS and CDR2 YFSETQ. CDR3 amino acids: CASSLPSLDRGKAYNEQFF.

V and J are TRBV6-6 and TRBJ2-3. Germline V CDR1 and CDR2: MNHNY, SVGAGI (reference sequence). This CDR3 has 13 residues. The chain's CDR3 is CASSYSSTDTQYF.

Its frequency marks this clonotype as medium-sized. This rearrangement joins TRBV7-6 to TRBJ2-5. The CDR3 totals 15 residues. Germline-derived CDR1 and CDR2 are SGHVS and FNYEAQ. The CDR3 spells CASSLDGTLQETQYF.

The chain uses TRBV29-1 and TRBJ2-7. The CDR3 extends over 11 amino acids. The germline CDR1 and CDR2 sequences are SQVTM and ANQGSEA. Here the CDR3 reads CSVDASGEQYF.